This entry lists 9 T cell receptor beta chains sequenced from one sample in a study of blood T cells in healthy people across ages. Combining a sample-barcoded 5' primer with a J-beta primer mix, a second PCR ran for about 7 to 11 cycles. MiXCR was run by TCRdb on the 5' RACE reads, yielding one entry per CDR3 protein. The top ten clones hold approximately 19% of a sample with about 770,000 distinct CDR3 sequences, roughly 44% of them seen once. Sequenced input: blood. The receptors here all came from a man in his sixties in good health.

This clonotype was observed a few times. The chain joins TRBV18 to TRBJ2-5; weak D call: TRBD2 (6 bases). The CDR3 has 15 residues. CDR1 is KGHSH, CDR2 LQKENI, per germline. V lost 2 bases and J lost 5, with 15 bases in between. Here the CDR3 reads CASSPGRGAWETQYF. CDR3 DNA: TGTGCCAGCTCACCAGGTCGCGGGGCATGGGAGACCCAGTACTTC.

This clonotype was observed many times. The V call is TRBV6-2 or TRBV6-3, the J call TRBJ2-6; 7 nucleotides line up with TRBD1. Trimming took 5 bases from V and 4 from J; bases not matched to a gene: 5. The germline V gene encodes CDR1 MNHEY and CDR2 SVGEGT. This CDR3 spans 15 amino acids. The CDR3 here is CASSITGAGANVLTF. CDR3 in DNA: TGTGCCAGCAGTATAACAGGGGCAGGGGCCAACGTCCTGACTTTC.

There are a few counts of this clonotype. The chain is built from TRBV4-3 and TRBJ2-2; TRBD2 is a possible D gene (5 bases). From germline, CDR1 is LGHNA and CDR2 YSLEER. The CDR3 spans 13 residues. Between the trimmed V and J ends, which lost 0 bases and 7 bases, there was a span of 6 bases. The CDR3 is CASSQDRGGELFF. In DNA, the CDR3 is TGCGCCAGCAGCCAAGATCGGGGCGGGGAGCTGTTTTTT.

V usage is TRBV20-1 and J usage is TRBJ2-5; 8 bases map to TRBD1. The J call may not be correct, given that the DNA end is closer to TRBJ2-7. CDR3 length: 13 amino acids. CDR1 DFQATT and CDR2 SNEGSKA come from the germline V gene (reference sequence). CDR3 DNA: TGCAGTGCTAGGGGACTGGACAGGGACGAGCAGTACTTC. Amino acids: CSARGLDRDEQYF.

This chain links TRBV20-1 with TRBJ2-6; D is perhaps TRBD2 (5 bases). The CDR3 length is 14 residues. CDR1 and CDR2 from the germline V gene are DFQATT and SNEGSKA (reference sequence). Trimming removed 2 bases from V and 2 bases from J, with 7 bases in between. Here the CDR3 reads CSARRGTGANVLTF. CDR3 nucleotides: TGCAGTGCTAGACGAGGGACTGGGGCCAACGTCCTGACTTTC.

This chain links TRBV6-1 with TRBJ1-6; 9 nucleotides line up with TRBD1. The CDR3 covers 17 residues. V was pared by 6 bases and J by 0 bases, with 6 bases of the junction left unmatched. From germline, CDR1 is MNHNS and CDR2 SASEGT. The CDR3 loop reads CASRGQGGSSYNSPLHF. CDR3 DNA: TGTGCCAGCAGGGGACAGGGAGGGAGCTCCTATAATTCACCCCTCCACTTT.

Only a few counts were recorded for this clonotype. V usage is TRBV7-8 and J usage is TRBJ2-1, with no clear D. V was cut by 3 bases and J by 3 bases, with 15 bases left in between. In germline, CDR1 is SGHVS, CDR2 FQNEAQ. The CDR3 spans 16 residues. CDR3 amino acids: CASSFFLGQNYNEQFF. The CDR3 coding sequence is TGTGCCAGCAGCTTTTTTCTCGGCCAGAACTACAATGAGCAGTTCTTC.

This clonotype came up a few times. The rearrangement links TRBV24-1 to TRBJ1-2; 10 bases are shared with TRBD1. Germline CDR1 is KGHDR and CDR2 is SFDVKD. There are 15 residues in the CDR3. J lost 7 bases, V lost 2 bases, and 6 bases had no gene match. The CDR3 protein is CATSDSRTGGTGYTF. The DNA of the CDR3 is TGTGCCACCAGTGATTCGAGGACAGGGGGGACTGGCTACACCTTC.

The rearrangement uses TRBV19 and TRBJ2-4, with 10 bases lining up with TRBD1. CDR1 is LNHDA, CDR2 SQIVND, per germline (reference sequence). The CDR3 runs to 18 residues. Trimming removed 8 bases from V and 0 bases from J; junction bases left unmatched: 13. The CDR3 nucleotides read TGTGCCAGTTCTACCGGGACAGGGGCCTTCCCAGCCAAAAACATTCAGTACTTC. Its translation: CASSTGTGAFPAKNIQYF.